A single sample is the source of the 21 T cell receptor beta chains below, sequenced in a study of T cells expressing NK-cell markers. With the 5' RACE reads reprocessed, TCRdb shows one record per CDR3 protein and no DNA. The specimen's table records approximately 380,000 distinct CDR3 sequences. Sequenced material: blood T cells: a sorted CD56 or NKG2C T cell subset, CD4+ or CD8+ T cells, or bulk PBMC T cells (not recorded which). These TCRs come from a man aged 18-69 years in good health.

The V call is TRBV5-1, the J call TRBJ2-5. CDR1 is SGHRS, CDR2 YFSETQ, per germline. The CDR3 spans 14 residues. CDR3 in amino acids: CASSFGVVEETQYF.

The genes are TRBV7-2 and TRBJ2-3; lacking DNA, the TRBD1 call made by TCRdb goes unchecked. The CDR3 runs to 14 residues. Germline V CDR1 and CDR2: SGHTA, FQGNSA. The CDR3 reads CASSGRTGLDTQYF.

The rearrangement links TRBV11-3 to TRBJ2-1; the D call from TCRdb, TRBD1, cannot be confirmed without DNA. This CDR3 region has 12 residues. Per germline, CDR1 SGHNT and CDR2 YENEEA. The CDR3 sequence is CASSSTGQEQFF.

V and J are TRBV20-1 and TRBJ2-7; the TCRdb D gene call, TRBD2, has no DNA to confirm it. The germline V gene has CDR1 DFQATT and CDR2 SNEGSKA (reference sequence). This CDR3 spans 14 amino acids. CDR3 loop: CSALPARGGYEQYF.

The chain combines TRBV5-1 with TRBJ2-1; TCRdb proposes TRBD2, but this gene call is untestable without DNA. The CDR3 has 18 amino acids. The germline V gene encodes CDR1 SGHRS and CDR2 YFSETQ. CDR3 residues: CASSLAQSGGPNYNEQFF.

V gene TRBV5-4 combines with J gene TRBJ2-2; TCRdb outputs TRBD2, but without DNA this stays unchecked. Germline V CDR1 and CDR2: SGHNT, YYREEE (reference sequence). The CDR3 runs to 16 residues. The CDR3 region is CASSSQRGRYTGELFF.

V is TRBV3-1 and J is TRBJ1-1. Germline V CDR1 and CDR2: LGHDT, YNNKEL (reference sequence). The length of the CDR3 is 15 residues. The CDR3 reads CASSPHLGPNTEAFF. Based on the CDR3 plus reference TRBV3-1 and TRBJ1-1, the full variable domain is DTAVSQTPKYLVTQMGNDKSIKCEQNLGHDTMYWYKQDSKKFLKIMFSYNNKELIINETVPNRFSPKSPDKAHLNLHINSLELGDSAVYFCASSPHLGPNTEAFFGQGTRLTVV.

The chain joins TRBV7-2 to TRBJ1-6; TCRdb outputs TRBD1, but without DNA this stays unchecked. This CDR3 spans 16 amino acids. Germline CDR1 is SGHTA and CDR2 is FQGNSA. CDR3 residues: CASSSNRGRIPSPLHF.

CDR3 loop: CASSLVLAGPGTQYF. The chain has TRBV7-8 and TRBJ2-5; lacking DNA, the TRBD1 call made by TCRdb goes unchecked. This CDR3 is 15 amino acids long. The V gene's germline CDR1 is SGHVS and CDR2 FQNEAQ.

V usage is TRBV7-6 and J usage is TRBJ1-1; TCRdb reports TRBD1, a call that lacks DNA to check it against. This CDR3 has 15 residues. Per germline, CDR1 SGHVS and CDR2 FNYEAQ. CDR3 sequence reads: CASSYGGGGNTEAFF.

This sequence joins TRBV3-1 and TRBJ2-7; TCRdb proposes TRBD2, but this gene call is untestable without DNA. The CDR3 is 15 residues long. The germline V gene encodes CDR1 LGHDT and CDR2 YNNKEL (reference sequence). CDR3: CASSLYGREGYEQYF.

The CDR3 reads CASSSSGQGHLEQFF. This chain uses TRBV28 with TRBJ2-1; TCRdb gives TRBD1 as the D gene, but with no DNA this cannot be confirmed. This CDR3 contains 15 residues. The germline V gene encodes CDR1 MDHEN and CDR2 SYDVKM.

The rearrangement uses TRBV19 and TRBJ2-1; TCRdb proposes TRBD1, but this gene call is untestable without DNA. The CDR3 runs 16 residues. CDR1 LNHDA and CDR2 SQIVND come from the germline V gene (reference sequence). The CDR3 region is CASSNRDRVVSDEQFF. Full variable domain (remainder filled in from reference TRBV19 and TRBJ2-1): DGGITQSPKYLFRKEGQNVTLSCEQNLNHDAMYWYRQDPGQGLRLIYYSQIVNDFQKGDIAEGYSVSREKKESFPLTVTSAQKNPTAFYLCASSNRDRVVSDEQFFGPGTRLTVL.

The rearrangement uses TRBV11-3 and TRBJ2-1; lacking DNA, the TRBD2 call made by TCRdb goes unchecked. CDR3 length: 16 amino acids. Per germline, CDR1 SGHNT and CDR2 YENEEA. This CDR3 reads CASSLGLAGGQIEQFF.

The chain combines TRBV6-2 or TRBV6-3 with TRBJ2-1; the D call of TRBD1 rests on TCRdb alone, since no DNA is present to check it. The CDR3 totals 12 residues. In germline, CDR1 is MNHEY, CDR2 SVGEGT. This CDR3 reads CASSSEAGEQFF.

This rearrangement joins TRBV28 to TRBJ1-2. The CDR3 contains 13 residues. Germline V gene lookup returns CDR1 MDHEN and CDR2 SYDVKM. The CDR3 sequence: CASSLAEKYGYTF.

The chain joins TRBV5-1 to TRBJ1-3; TCRdb reports TRBD1, a call that lacks DNA to check it against. In germline, CDR1 is SGHRS, CDR2 YFSETQ. CDR3 length equals 16 residues. The CDR3 loop is CASSLVYRGSGNTIYF.

The chain has TRBV5-1 and TRBJ1-6; TCRdb outputs TRBD1, but without DNA this stays unchecked. CDR1 and CDR2 from the germline V gene are SGHRS and YFSETQ. This CDR3 comprises 12 residues. CDR3 residues: CASSQGESPLHF.

The chain couples TRBV3-1 to TRBJ1-1. There are 12 residues in the CDR3. Germline V gene lookup returns CDR1 LGHDT and CDR2 YNNKEL (reference sequence). This CDR3 reads CASSHMEGKAFF.

V and J are TRBV6-2 or TRBV6-3 and TRBJ2-6; TCRdb designates TRBD2, a call that cannot be tested without DNA. CDR1 MNHEY and CDR2 SVGEGT come from the germline V gene. The CDR3 has 16 residues. The CDR3 spells CASTGLTGSGANVLTF.

The gene calls are TRBV7-2 and TRBJ2-7; TCRdb designates TRBD2, a call that cannot be tested without DNA. The germline V gene encodes CDR1 SGHTA and CDR2 FQGNSA. This CDR3 has 15 residues. The CDR3 sequence: CASSLSPSGVYEQYF. Drawing the rest from reference TRBV7-2 and TRBJ2-7, the complete variable domain is GAGVSQSPSNKVTEKGKDVELRCDPISGHTALYWYRQSLGQGLEFLIYFQGNSAPDKSGLPSDRFSAERTGGSVSTLTIQRTQQEDSAVYLCASSLSPSGVYEQYFGPGTRLTVT.